A selection of T cell receptor beta chains follows, all from one sample in a study of cytomegalovirus exposure and HLA in healthy donors. The method was immunoSEQ multiplex PCR; TCRdb's version includes in-frame clones alone and lacks a portion of them. The sample holds 130,000 or so clones; roughly 74% are singletons and the top ten take approximately 7%. The material sequenced was PBMCs. These receptors were taken from a man in his forties in good health and CMV-seropositive. Both conserved end residues are part of each CDR3. The D gene is left open where the match is weak. Size values are once, few and many counts, or a class for expanded clones, and some rows have none.

j_call clone_size d_call v_call cdr3_length cdr3_nt cdr3_aa
TRBJ1-2 . . TRBV5-1 16 TGCGCCAGCAGCTTGACGGGACAAGGATCCCTTATTGGCTACACCTTC CASSLTGQGSLIGYTF
TRBJ1-3 once TRBD1 TRBV7-8 15 TGTGCCAGCAGCCCTTGGACAGGGGCTGGAAACACCATATATTTT CASSPWTGAGNTIYF
TRBJ2-1 . TRBD2 TRBV5-1 15 TGCGCCAGCAGCTTGGCGGGGGGGGAACTCAATGAGCAGTTCTTC CASSLAGGELNEQFF
TRBJ1-2 . . TRBV7-6 13 TGTGCCAGCAGCTTAGCATCCGGTGATGGCTACACCTTC CASSLASGDGYTF
TRBJ2-7 . . TRBV5-1 15 TGCGCCAGCAGCCCGATTGGTGGCAGTTCCTACGAGCAGTACTTC CASSPIGGSSYEQYF
TRBJ2-2 . TRBD2 TRBV9 15 TGTGCCAGCAGCCATTTAGCGGGAGAAACCGGGGAGCTGTTTTTT CASSHLAGETGELFF
TRBJ2-7 . . TRBV11-2 15 TGTGCCAGCAGCTTACAGGCCGACGGATACTACGAGCAGTACTTC CASSLQADGYYEQYF
TRBJ2-1 few TRBD2 TRBV25-1 18 TGTGCCAGCAGTCGATCCCCCTTTGGGGGAGGGGACTACAATGAGCAGTTCTTC CASSRSPFGGGDYNEQFF
TRBJ2-3 . TRBD2 TRBV5-6 15 TGTGCCAGCAGCCCCGGGGGGGGGCGCACAGATACGCAGTATTTT CASSPGGGRTDTQYF
TRBJ2-3 . TRBD1 TRBV5-1 14 TGCGCCAGCAGCTATGACAGGGCCCCAGATACGCAGTATTTT CASSYDRAPDTQYF
TRBJ1-4 . . TRBV6-1 14 TGTGCCAGCAGTGTTCGACAGCAAAATGAAAAACTGTTTTTT CASSVRQQNEKLFF
TRBJ2-5 . . TRBV6-1 13 TGTGCCAGCAGCGGGGTACTCGGGGAGACCCAGTACTTC CASSGVLGETQYF
TRBJ1-2 once . TRBV6-1 12 TGTGCCAGCAGTCAGAACAGCTATGGCTACACCTTC CASSQNSYGYTF
TRBJ2-2 . . TRBV25-1 14 TGTGCCACCCAGGGGAACTGGGGCACCGGGGAGCTGTTTTTT CATQGNWGTGELFF
TRBJ1-1 . . TRBV6-1 12 TGTGCCAGCAGACCCGGAGGGACTGAAGCTTTCTTT CASRPGGTEAFF
TRBJ1-2 once . TRBV28 12 TGTGCCAGCAGTTTAAGGACTTTTGGCTACACCTTC CASSLRTFGYTF
TRBJ2-7 . . TRBV27 15 TGTGCCAGCAGTCCGACGGCGGCGGGTCACTACGAGCAGTACTTC CASSPTAAGHYEQYF
TRBJ1-5 few . TRBV2 13 TGTGCCAGCAGTGGGACAGGCAATCAGCCCCAGCATTTT CASSGTGNQPQHF
TRBJ1-5 . TRBD1 TRBV10-2 16 TGCGCCAGCAGTCCGGGACAGGAACTTCCCGGGCAGCCCCAGCATTTT CASSPGQELPGQPQHF
TRBJ1-1 few . TRBV5-1 15 TGCGCCAGCAGCAGGGAGCTGCGGGAGGGCACTGAAGCTTTCTTT CASSRELREGTEAFF
TRBJ1-1 . . TRBV11-3 14 TGTGCCAGCAGCTCGAACAGCTTGAACACTGAAGCTTTCTTT CASSSNSLNTEAFF
TRBJ2-7 . TRBD2 TRBV15 15 TGTGCCACCAGCAGAGAGCGACTAGCCACCTACGAGCAGTACTTC CATSRERLATYEQYF
TRBJ2-1 once TRBD2 TRBV27 15 TGTGCCAGCAGCCTACAGCGGGAGGGCTTCAGTGAGCAGTTCTTC CASSLQREGFSEQFF
TRBJ2-3 . . TRBV10-3 13 TGTGCCATCAGTCAACCGGGAGCAGATACGCAGTATTTT CAISQPGADTQYF
TRBJ2-6 . TRBD2 TRBV7-8 18 TGTGCCAGCAGCTTATATGCGGGGGGCACGGGTGGGGCCAACGTCCTGACTTTC CASSLYAGGTGGANVLTF
TRBJ2-7 . . TRBV4-2 16 TGTGCCAGCAGCCAAGATCTAGCAGACAACTTCTACGAGCAGTACTTC CASSQDLADNFYEQYF
TRBJ1-1 . TRBD1 TRBV5-1 15 TGCGCCAGCAGCTTGGTAGTCGCAGGGGGTACTGAAGCTTTCTTT CASSLVVAGGTEAFF
TRBJ1-1 few . TRBV19 14 TGTGCCAGTAGTATTATTGTGGCGGGCGCTGAAGCTTTCTTT CASSIIVAGAEAFF
TRBJ2-2 . . TRBV5-1 15 TGCGCCAGCAGCTTCCAGGGATTTGGAACCGGGGAGCTGTTTTTT CASSFQGFGTGELFF
TRBJ1-6 once . TRBV12-5 12 TGTGCTAGTGGGGGCGACACAGGTCCCCTCCACTTT CASGGDTGPLHF
TRBJ1-2 . . TRBV7-8 14 TGTGCCAGCAGCTTAGATGCCACCAGCTATGGCTACACCTTC CASSLDATSYGYTF
TRBJ1-6 few . TRBV4-1 16 TGCGCCAGCAGCCAAGGAGTGATCTCCTATAATTCACCCCTCCACTTT CASSQGVISYNSPLHF
TRBJ2-5 . . TRBV7-9 11 TGTGCCAGCAGCTTCAAAGAGACCCAGTACTTC CASSFKETQYF
TRBJ1-1 . TRBD1 TRBV7-2 16 TGTGCCAGCAGCTTAGGAAGGACAGGGGGAGTGACTGAAGCTTTCTTT CASSLGRTGGVTEAFF
TRBJ2-2 once TRBD2 TRBV5-1 18 TGCGCCAGCAGCTTGACAGCGGGGGGACTCTCTAACACCGGGGAGCTGTTTTTT CASSLTAGGLSNTGELFF
TRBJ2-7 once TRBD2 TRBV5-6 15 TGTGCCAGCAGCTCTCTAGCGGTACAGACCTACGAGCAGTACTTC CASSSLAVQTYEQYF
TRBJ1-1 . . TRBV2 11 TGTGCCAGCAGTGAAATCGGTGAAGCTTTCTTT CASSEIGEAFF
TRBJ2-1 . . TRBV6-4 10 TGTGCCAGCGGTAGCAATGAGCAGTTCTTC CASGSNEQFF
TRBJ2-3 . . TRBV27 15 TGTGCCAGCTCGCCCTTGGGGGGGCCCACAGATACGCAGTATTTT CASSPLGGPTDTQYF
TRBJ2-5 once . TRBV19 16 TGTGCCAGTAGTATAGGTCCAGGGGACATCCCGGGGACCCAGTACTTC CASSIGPGDIPGTQYF
TRBJ2-7 . TRBD2 TRBV5-1 16 TGCGCCAGCACCCCAGGACTAGCGGGAGGCTCCTACGAGCAGTACTTC CASTPGLAGGSYEQYF
TRBJ2-5 once TRBD2 TRBV14 15 TGTGCCAGCAGCCAACTTGGGACTAGCGGGGGAACCCAGTACTTC CASSQLGTSGGTQYF
TRBJ2-4 . . TRBV18 13 TGTGCCAGCTCACCATTGGCAGGGTCTTTTCTGTACTTC CASSPLAGSFLYF
TRBJ2-7 . TRBD1 TRBV2 14 TGTGCCAGCGGATTACAGGGGACATACTACGAGCAGTACTTC CASGLQGTYYEQYF
TRBJ2-1 . . TRBV7-9 12 TGTGCCAGCAGATCCGGACTCAATGAGCAGTTCTTC CASRSGLNEQFF
TRBJ1-2 . TRBD1 TRBV6-1 15 TGTGCCAGCAGTGACCCTCGGACAGGGGAGCTTGGCTACACCTTC CASSDPRTGELGYTF
TRBJ2-1 . . TRBV19 12 TGTGCCAGTAGTTTTCTAGGCAGTGAGCAGTTCTTC CASSFLGSEQFF
TRBJ2-1 . . TRBV27 17 TGTGCCAGCAGCCTCGCGAGACCCAGAGGGACAACCAATGAGCAGTTCTTC CASSLARPRGTTNEQFF
TRBJ2-2 . TRBD1 TRBV28 14 TGTGCCAGCAGACAGGGGGCACGGACCGGGGAGCTGTTTTTT CASRQGARTGELFF
TRBJ2-7 . . TRBV30 12 TGTGCCTGGATTGGGGGCCCATACGAGCAGTACTTC CAWIGGPYEQYF
TRBJ2-1 . TRBD2 TRBV28 15 TGTGCCAGCAGTACCCGGACTAGCGGCGGTCATGAGCAGTTCTTC CASSTRTSGGHEQFF
TRBJ2-5 . TRBD2 TRBV27 14 TGTGCCAGCAGTTCCCGGACTAGGAAAGAGACCCAGTACTTC CASSSRTRKETQYF
TRBJ1-5 . TRBD1 TRBV19 17 TGTGCCAGTTCCGTAGAATTGACAGGGGTGAATGGTCAGCCCCAGCATTTT CASSVELTGVNGQPQHF
TRBJ2-1 . TRBD2 TRBV2 17 TGTGCCAGCAGTTCCGGGACTAGCGGGAGGCGCAACAATGAGCAGTTCTTC CASSSGTSGRRNNEQFF
TRBJ1-2 . . TRBV28 14 TGTGCCAGCAGTTCCCAGGGTAGCAACTATGGCTACACCTTC CASSSQGSNYGYTF
TRBJ2-7 . . TRBV10-1 15 TGCGCCAGCCCCGGAGGGGACAGCTTCTCCTACGAGCAGTACTTC CASPGGDSFSYEQYF
TRBJ2-7 once . TRBV29-1 16 TGCAGCGTTGAAGGCATCAGGGGATCGGGCTCCTACGAGCAGTACTTC CSVEGIRGSGSYEQYF
TRBJ2-1 . . TRBV19 13 TGTGCCAGTATCGGACAGTCCTACAATGAGCAGTTCTTC CASIGQSYNEQFF
TRBJ1-1 . TRBD1 TRBV7-9 13 TGTGCCAGCAGCCGGGACAGGAACACTGAAGCTTTCTTT CASSRDRNTEAFF
TRBJ2-4 . . TRBV10-1 16 TGCGCCAGCAGTGAGTCCACGGCCACTACTAAAAACATTCAGTACTTC CASSESTATTKNIQYF